This paragraph covers one TCR beta chain sequence. No antigen is known for it. An end of the junction does not agree with germline; a read error may underlie this. No cell sorting was done before RNA was extracted from the tissue. This non-tumor lung sample came from over 3 cm beyond the tumor edge. Newly diagnosed lung cancer patients had thoracic surgery in China, August–late 2014, without prior chemotherapy. The data were obtained in a study of tumor and adjacent non-tumor tissue in lung cancer. The overall study: On average, productive TCRbeta reads reached a few million per sample.

Three rounds of nested PCR, following a modified ARM-PCR protocol, produced the TCRbeta library. In TCRdb, the multiplex PCR reads were re-called with MiXCR into one record per CDR3 protein. The repertoire holds about 110,000 distinct CDR3 sequences, with 60% to 80% as singletons. Study results and caveats: Shorter survival was associated with higher TCR diversity in tumors. Normal lung showed higher cumulative top 100 clone frequency than tumor.

The CDR3 is made up of 15 amino acids. The chain employs TRBV12-3 or TRBV12-4 and TRBJ1-2, with TRBD1 identical over 10 bases. Source material: distant non-tumor lung tissue. The receptor was derived from a man between 60 and 70 years old with non-small cell lung cancer. DNA of the CDR3: TGTGCCAGCAGACGTAGGACAGGGGGTTTTTCTGGCGACACCTTC. It yields the protein CASRRRTGGFSGDTF.